The sequence of this T cell receptor (beta chain) was determined in a study of beta chain features in type 1 diabetes. About the research overall: The patient and healthy donor groups were comparable for age, gender and cell yields. Study-wide results and caveats: For Type 1 diabetes patients, all four CD4+ subsets carried TCRB CDR3s that were moderately but significantly shorter.

Every isolated RNA sample was fully reverse transcribed, so sequencing captured expressed TCRB transcripts. Repertoires were generated with immunoSEQ multiplex PCR, while TCRdb's copy carries only in-frame clones and drops some. The sample consists of some 280,000 clones, roughly an eighth of them appearing once. As regards this clone: Its antigen is still unknown.

Trimming removed 8 bases from V and 6 bases from J; junction bases left unmatched: 8. The CDR3 totals 13 residues. The germline gives CDR1 MDHEN, CDR2 SYDVKM. This TCR came from a young man with type 1 diabetes. The chain uses TRBV28 and TRBJ2-7; 9 positions match TRBD1. The sequenced sample consisted of naive CD4+ T cells from blood. CDR3 bases: TGTGCCAGCGGGACAGGGCAAGAGGTCGAGCAGTACTTC. Translated: CASGTGQEVEQYF.